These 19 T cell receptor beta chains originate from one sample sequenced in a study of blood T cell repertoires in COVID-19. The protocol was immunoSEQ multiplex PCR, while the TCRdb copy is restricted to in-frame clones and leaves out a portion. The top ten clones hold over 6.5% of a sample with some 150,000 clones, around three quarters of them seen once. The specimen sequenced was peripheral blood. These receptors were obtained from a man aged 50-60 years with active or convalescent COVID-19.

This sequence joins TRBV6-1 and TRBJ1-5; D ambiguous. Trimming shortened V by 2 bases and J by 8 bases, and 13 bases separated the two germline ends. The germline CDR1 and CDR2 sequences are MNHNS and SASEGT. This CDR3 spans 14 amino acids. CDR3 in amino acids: CASSEMSGGEPQHF. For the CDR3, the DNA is TGTGCCAGCAGTGAAATGTCAGGCGGGGAGCCCCAGCATTTT.

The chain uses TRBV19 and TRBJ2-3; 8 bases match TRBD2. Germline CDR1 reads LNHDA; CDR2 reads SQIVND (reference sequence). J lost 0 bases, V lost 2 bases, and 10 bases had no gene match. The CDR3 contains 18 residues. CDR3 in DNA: TGTGCCAGTAGTATATCGGCGGGAGGCCCTTTTAGCACAGATACGCAGTATTTT. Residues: CASSISAGGPFSTDTQYF.

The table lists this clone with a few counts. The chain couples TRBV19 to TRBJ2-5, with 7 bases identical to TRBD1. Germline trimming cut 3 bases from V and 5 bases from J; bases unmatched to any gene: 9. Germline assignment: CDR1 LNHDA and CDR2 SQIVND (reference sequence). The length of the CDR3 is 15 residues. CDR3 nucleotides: TGTGCCAGTAGTATTTCCCAAACAGGGGTGGAGACCCAGTACTTC. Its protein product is CASSISQTGVETQYF.

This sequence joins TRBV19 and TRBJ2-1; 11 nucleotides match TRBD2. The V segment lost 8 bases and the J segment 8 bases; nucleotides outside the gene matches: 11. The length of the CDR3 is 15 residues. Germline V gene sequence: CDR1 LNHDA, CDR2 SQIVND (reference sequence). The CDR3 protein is CASSIIAGGRDEQFF. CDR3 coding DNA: TGTGCCAGTTCAATTATAGCGGGAGGGAGAGATGAGCAGTTCTTC.

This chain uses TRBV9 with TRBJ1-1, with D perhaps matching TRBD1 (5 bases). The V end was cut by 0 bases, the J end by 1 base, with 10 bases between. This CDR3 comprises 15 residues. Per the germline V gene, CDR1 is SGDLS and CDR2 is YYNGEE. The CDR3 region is CASSVGPGSNTEAFF. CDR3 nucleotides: TGTGCCAGCAGCGTAGGGCCAGGGTCGAACACTGAAGCTTTCTTT.

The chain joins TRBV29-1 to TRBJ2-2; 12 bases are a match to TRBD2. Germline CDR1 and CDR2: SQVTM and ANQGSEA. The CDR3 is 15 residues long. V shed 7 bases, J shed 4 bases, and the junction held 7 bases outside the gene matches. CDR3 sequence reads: CSAQTSGRSTGELFF. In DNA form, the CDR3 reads TGCAGCGCCCAGACTAGCGGGAGAAGCACCGGGGAGCTGTTTTTT.

Here the CDR3 DNA reads TGCAGCGTTGGGAGAGAAGCTTTCTTT. Protein product: CSVGREAFF. The rearrangement uses TRBV29-1 and TRBJ1-1; D unresolved. The germline V and J ends were trimmed by 4 bases and 8 bases, with 5 bases remaining between them. CDR1 is SQVTM, CDR2 ANQGSEA, per germline. The CDR3 is 9 amino acids.

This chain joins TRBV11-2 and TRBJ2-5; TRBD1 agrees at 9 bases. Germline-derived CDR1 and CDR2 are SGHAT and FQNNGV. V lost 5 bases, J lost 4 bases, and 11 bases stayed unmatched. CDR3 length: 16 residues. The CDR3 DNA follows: TGTGCCAGCAGCCCGACCGGGACAGGGATGCGAGAGACCCAGTACTTC. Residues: CASSPTGTGMRETQYF.

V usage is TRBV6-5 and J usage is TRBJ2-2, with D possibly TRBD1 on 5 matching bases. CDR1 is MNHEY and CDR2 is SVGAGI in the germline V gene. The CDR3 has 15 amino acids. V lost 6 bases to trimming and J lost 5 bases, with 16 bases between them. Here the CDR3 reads CASSRPYQGTGELFF. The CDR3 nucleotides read TGTGCCAGCAGCCGCCCTTACCAGGGAACCGGGGAGCTGTTTTTT.

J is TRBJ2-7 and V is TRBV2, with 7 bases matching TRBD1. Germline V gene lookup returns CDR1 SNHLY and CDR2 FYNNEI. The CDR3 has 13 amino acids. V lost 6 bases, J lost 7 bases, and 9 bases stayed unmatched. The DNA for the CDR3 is TGTGCCAGCAGACCCGGGACAGAGCAAGAGCAGTACTTC. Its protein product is CASRPGTEQEQYF.

The CDR3 DNA sequence: TGTGCCAGCAGCGGGACAGGGCCCTCTGGAAACACCATATATTTT. Residues: CASSGTGPSGNTIYF. This chain uses TRBV3-1 (or the pseudogene TRBV3-2) with TRBJ1-3, with 9 bases identical to TRBD1. The J segment lost 0 bases and the V segment lost 5 bases, leaving 2 bases of the junction unmatched. This CDR3 spans 15 amino acids. Germline V gene sequence: CDR1 LGHDT, CDR2 YNNKEL (reference sequence).

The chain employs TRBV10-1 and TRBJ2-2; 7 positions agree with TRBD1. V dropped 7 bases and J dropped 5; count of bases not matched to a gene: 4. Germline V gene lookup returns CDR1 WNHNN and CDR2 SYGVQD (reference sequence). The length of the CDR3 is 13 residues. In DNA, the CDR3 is TGCGCCAGCAAATCGACAGGGACCGGGGAGCTGTTTTTT. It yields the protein CASKSTGTGELFF.

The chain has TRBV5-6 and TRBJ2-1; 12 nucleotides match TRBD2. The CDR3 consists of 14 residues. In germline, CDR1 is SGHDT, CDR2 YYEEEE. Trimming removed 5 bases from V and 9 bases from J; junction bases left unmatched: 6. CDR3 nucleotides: TGTGCCAGCAGGTACCTAGCGGGAGGGGGTGAGCAGTTCTTC. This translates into CASRYLAGGGEQFF.

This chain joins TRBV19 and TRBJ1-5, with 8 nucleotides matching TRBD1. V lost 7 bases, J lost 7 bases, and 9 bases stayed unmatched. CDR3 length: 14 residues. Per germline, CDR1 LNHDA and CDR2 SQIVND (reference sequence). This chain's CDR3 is CASTATGEGQPQHF. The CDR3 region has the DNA TGTGCCAGTACCGCGACAGGGGAAGGACAGCCCCAGCATTTT.

The CDR3 sequence: CASSVGEGARYGYTF. CDR3 coding DNA: TGTGCCAGCAGCGTAGGAGAGGGGGCGAGGTATGGCTACACCTTC. The chain links TRBV9 to TRBJ1-2; 7 bases agree with TRBD1. The germline V gene has CDR1 SGDLS and CDR2 YYNGEE. Trimming took 0 bases from V and 5 from J; bases not matched to a gene: 7. The CDR3 has 15 residues.

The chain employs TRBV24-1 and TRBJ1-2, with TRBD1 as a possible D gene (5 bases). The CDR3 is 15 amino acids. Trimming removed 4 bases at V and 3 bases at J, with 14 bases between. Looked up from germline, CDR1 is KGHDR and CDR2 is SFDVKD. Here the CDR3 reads CATSDARGGDYGYTF. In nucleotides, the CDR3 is TGTGCCACCAGTGACGCCCGGGGAGGGGACTATGGCTACACCTTC.

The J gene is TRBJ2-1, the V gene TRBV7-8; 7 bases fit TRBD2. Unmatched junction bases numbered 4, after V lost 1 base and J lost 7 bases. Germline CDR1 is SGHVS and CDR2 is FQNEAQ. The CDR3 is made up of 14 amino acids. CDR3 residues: CASSLGGSGNEQFF. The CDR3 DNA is TGTGCCAGCAGCTTAGGCGGGAGTGGGAATGAGCAGTTCTTC.

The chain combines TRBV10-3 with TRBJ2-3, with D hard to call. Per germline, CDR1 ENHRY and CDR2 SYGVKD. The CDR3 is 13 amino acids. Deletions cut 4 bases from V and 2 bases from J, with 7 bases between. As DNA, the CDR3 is TGTGCCATCAGTGCACAAGACACAGATACGCAGTATTTT. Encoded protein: CAISAQDTDTQYF.

As DNA, the CDR3 is TGTGCCAGCAGTTTGGACAGCACCACTCTGAACACTGAAGCTTTCTTT. It specifies CASSLDSTTLNTEAFF. The chain couples TRBV27 to TRBJ1-1, with D perhaps matching TRBD1 (6 bases). CDR3 length: 16 amino acids. Germline V lookup: CDR1 MNHEY, CDR2 SMNVEV (reference sequence). V was pared by 3 bases and J by 0 bases, with 14 bases between.